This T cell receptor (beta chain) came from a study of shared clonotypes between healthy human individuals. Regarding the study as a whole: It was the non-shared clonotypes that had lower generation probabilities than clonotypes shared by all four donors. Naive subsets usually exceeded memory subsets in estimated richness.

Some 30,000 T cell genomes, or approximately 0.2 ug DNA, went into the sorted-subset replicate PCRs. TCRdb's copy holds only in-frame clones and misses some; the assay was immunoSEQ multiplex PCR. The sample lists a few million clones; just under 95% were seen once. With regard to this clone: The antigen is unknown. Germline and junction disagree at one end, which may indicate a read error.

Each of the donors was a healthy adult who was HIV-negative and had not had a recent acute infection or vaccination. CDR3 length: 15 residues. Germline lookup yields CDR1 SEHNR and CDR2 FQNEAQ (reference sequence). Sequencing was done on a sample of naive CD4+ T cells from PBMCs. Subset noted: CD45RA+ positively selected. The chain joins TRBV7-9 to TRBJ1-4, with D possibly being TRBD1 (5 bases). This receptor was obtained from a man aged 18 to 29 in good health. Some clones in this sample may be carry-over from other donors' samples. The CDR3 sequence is CASSAPGPTSEKLFF. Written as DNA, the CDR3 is TGTGCCAGCAGCGCTCCGGGACCCACTAGTGAAAAACTGTTTTTT.